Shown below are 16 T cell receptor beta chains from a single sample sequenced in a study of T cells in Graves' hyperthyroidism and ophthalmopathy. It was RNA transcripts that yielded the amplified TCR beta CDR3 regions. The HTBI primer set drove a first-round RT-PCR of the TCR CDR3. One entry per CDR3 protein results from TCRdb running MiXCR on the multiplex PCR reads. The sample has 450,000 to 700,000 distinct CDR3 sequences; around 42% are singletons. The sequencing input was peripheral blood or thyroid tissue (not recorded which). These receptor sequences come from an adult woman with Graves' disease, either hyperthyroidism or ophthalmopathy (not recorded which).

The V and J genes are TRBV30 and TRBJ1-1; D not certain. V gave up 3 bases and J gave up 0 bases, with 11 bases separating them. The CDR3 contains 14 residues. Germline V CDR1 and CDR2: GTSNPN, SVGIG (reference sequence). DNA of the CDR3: TGTGCCTGGAGGAGTGGCTACATGAACACTGAAGCTTTCTTT. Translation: CAWRSGYMNTEAFF.

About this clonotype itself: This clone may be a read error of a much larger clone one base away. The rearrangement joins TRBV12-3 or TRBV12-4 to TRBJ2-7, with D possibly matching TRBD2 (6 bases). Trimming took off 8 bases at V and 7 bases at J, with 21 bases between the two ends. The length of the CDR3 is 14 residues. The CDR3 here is CASGPLGFAGEQYF. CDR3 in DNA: TGTGCCAGCGGGCCCTTGGGCTTCGCGGGGGAGCAGTACTTC.

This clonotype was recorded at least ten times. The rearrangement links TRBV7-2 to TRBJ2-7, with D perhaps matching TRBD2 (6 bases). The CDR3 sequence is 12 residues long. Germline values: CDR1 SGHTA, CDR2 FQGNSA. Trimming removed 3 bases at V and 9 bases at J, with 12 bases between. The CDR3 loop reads CASSFIPGVQYF. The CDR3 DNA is TGTGCCAGCAGCTTTATCCCGGGGGTGCAGTACTTC.

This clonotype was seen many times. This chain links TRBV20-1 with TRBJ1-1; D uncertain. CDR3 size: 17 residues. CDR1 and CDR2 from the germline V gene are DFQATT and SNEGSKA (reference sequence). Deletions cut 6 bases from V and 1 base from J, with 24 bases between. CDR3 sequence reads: CSAAVVGKRFTNTEAFF. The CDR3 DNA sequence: TGCAGTGCCGCAGTTGTAGGGAAGAGGTTTACGAACACTGAAGCTTTCTTT.

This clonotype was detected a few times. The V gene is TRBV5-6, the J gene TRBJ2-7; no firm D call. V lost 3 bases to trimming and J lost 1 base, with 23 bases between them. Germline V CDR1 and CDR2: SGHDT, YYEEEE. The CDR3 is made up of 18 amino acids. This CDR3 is CASSSVTEVKAPSYEQYF. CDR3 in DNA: TGTGCCAGCAGCTCAGTCACTGAGGTAAAGGCTCCTTCCTACGAGCAGTACTTC.

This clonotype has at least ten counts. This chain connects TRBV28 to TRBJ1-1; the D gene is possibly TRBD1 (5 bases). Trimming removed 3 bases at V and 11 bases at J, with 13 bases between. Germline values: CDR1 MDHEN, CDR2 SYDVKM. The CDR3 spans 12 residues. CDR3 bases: TGTGCCAGCAGTTTGTTCGGGACTCGGGCTTTCTTT. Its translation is CASSLFGTRAFF.

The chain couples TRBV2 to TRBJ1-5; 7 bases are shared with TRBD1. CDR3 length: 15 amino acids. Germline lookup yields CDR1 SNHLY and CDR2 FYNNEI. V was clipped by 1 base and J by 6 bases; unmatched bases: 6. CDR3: CASSEEGAVTQPQHF. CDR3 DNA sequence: TGTGCCAGCAGTGAAGAGGGGGCAGTCACTCAGCCCCAGCATTTT.

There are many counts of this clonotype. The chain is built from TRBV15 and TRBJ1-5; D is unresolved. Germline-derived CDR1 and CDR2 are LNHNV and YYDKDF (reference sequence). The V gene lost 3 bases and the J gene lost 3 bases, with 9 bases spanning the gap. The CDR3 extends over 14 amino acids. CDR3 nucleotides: TGTGCCACCAGCAGGCATAGGGACAATCAGCCCCAGCATTTT. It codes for CATSRHRDNQPQHF.

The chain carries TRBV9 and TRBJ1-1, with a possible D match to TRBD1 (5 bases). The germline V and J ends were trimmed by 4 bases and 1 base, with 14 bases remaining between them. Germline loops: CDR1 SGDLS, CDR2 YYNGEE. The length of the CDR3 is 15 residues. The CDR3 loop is CASSFYDSWNTEAFF. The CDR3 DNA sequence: TGTGCCAGCAGCTTTTATGACAGCTGGAACACTGAAGCTTTCTTT.

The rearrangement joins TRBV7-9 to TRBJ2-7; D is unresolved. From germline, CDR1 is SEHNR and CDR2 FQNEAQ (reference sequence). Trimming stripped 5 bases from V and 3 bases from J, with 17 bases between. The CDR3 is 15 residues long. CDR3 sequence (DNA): TGTGCCAGCAGCCCGATAGGACGTATTAACTACGAGCAGTACTTC. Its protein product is CASSPIGRINYEQYF.

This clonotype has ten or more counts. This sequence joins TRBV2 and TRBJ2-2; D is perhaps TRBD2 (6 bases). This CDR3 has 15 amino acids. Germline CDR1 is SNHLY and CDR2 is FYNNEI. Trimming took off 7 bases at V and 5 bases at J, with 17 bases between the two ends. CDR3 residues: CASTGGAGRTGELFF. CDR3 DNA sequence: TGTGCCAGCACTGGAGGGGCGGGAAGAACCGGGGAGCTGTTTTTT.

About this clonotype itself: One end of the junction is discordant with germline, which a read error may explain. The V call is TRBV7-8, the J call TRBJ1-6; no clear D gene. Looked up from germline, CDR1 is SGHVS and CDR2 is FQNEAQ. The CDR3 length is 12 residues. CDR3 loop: CASSKVNSPLHF. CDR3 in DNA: TGCGCCAGCAGCAAGGTCAATTCACCCCTCCACTTT. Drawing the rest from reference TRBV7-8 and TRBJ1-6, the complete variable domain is GAGVSQSPRYKVAKRGQDVALRCDPISGHVSLFWYQQALGQGPEFLTYFQNEAQLDKSGLPSDRFFAERPEGSVSTLKIQRTQQEDSAVYLCASSKVNSPLHFGNGTRLTVT.

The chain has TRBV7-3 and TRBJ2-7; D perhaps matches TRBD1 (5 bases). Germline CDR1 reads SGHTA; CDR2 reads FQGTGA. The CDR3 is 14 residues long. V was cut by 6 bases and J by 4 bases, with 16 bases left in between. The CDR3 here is CASRRTSDSYEQYF. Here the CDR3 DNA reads TGTGCCAGCAGACGCACCTCTGACAGTTACGAGCAGTACTTC. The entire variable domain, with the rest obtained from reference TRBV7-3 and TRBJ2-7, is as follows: GAGVSQTPSNKVTEKGKYVELRCDPISGHTALYWYRQSLGQGPEFLIYFQGTGAADDSGLPNDRFFAVRPEGSVSTLKIQRTERGDSAVYLCASRRTSDSYEQYFGPGTRLTVT.

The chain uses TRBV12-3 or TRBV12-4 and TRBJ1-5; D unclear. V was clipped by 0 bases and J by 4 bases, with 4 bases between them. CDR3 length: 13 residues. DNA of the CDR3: TGTGCCAGCAGTTTAGCTCTAAATCAGCCCCAGCATTTT. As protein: CASSLALNQPQHF.

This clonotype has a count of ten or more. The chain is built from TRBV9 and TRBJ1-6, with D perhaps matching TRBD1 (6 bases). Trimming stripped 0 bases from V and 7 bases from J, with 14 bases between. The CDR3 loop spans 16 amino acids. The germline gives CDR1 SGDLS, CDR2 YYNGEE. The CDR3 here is CASSVEGGGDNSPLHF. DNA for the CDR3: TGTGCCAGCAGCGTAGAAGGAGGGGGAGACAATTCACCCCTCCACTTT. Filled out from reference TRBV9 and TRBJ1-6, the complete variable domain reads DSGVTQTPKHLITATGQRVTLRCSPRSGDLSVYWYQQSLDQGLQFLIQYYNGEERAKGNILERFSAQQFPDLHSELNLSSLELGDSALYFCASSVEGGGDNSPLHFGNGTRLTVT.

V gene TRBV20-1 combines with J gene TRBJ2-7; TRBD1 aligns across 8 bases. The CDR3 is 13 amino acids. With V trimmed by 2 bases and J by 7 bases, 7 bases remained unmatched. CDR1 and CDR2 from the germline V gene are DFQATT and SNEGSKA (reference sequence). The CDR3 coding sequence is TGCAGTGCTAGATTGACAGGGGCTGGGGAGCAGTACTTC. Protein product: CSARLTGAGEQYF.